This T cell receptor beta chain was obtained from a study of blood T cells in healthy people across ages. Whole-study findings and limits: TCR beta diversity per million T cells fell roughly linearly with age.

Remarks on this clonotype: The antigen remains unidentified.

The V and J ends lost 0 bases and 6 bases, in that order; junction bases with no gene match: 5. The CDR3 runs to 15 residues. The germline V gene has CDR1 SGDLS and CDR2 YYNGEE. Using a J-beta primer mix together with a sample-barcoded 5' primer, a second PCR was run for roughly 7 to 12 cycles. Tagging of each cDNA molecule was performed by a template-switch adaptor with 12 random nucleotides. Every sample produced at least 2.5 million CDR3-containing paired-end reads. TCRdb redid the calling of the 5' RACE reads with MiXCR, one entry per CDR3 protein. Of over a million distinct CDR3 sequences in the sample, 40% to 55% are singletons; the top ten hold approximately 20%.

The sequenced sample was blood. The gene calls are TRBV9 and TRBJ2-2, with 7 nucleotides matching TRBD2. This receptor was obtained from a woman aged 60-75 years in good health. CDR3 sequence: CASSVVGGSPGELFF. As DNA, the CDR3 is TGTGCCAGCAGCGTAGTTGGCGGGAGCCCCGGGGAGCTGTTTTTT.